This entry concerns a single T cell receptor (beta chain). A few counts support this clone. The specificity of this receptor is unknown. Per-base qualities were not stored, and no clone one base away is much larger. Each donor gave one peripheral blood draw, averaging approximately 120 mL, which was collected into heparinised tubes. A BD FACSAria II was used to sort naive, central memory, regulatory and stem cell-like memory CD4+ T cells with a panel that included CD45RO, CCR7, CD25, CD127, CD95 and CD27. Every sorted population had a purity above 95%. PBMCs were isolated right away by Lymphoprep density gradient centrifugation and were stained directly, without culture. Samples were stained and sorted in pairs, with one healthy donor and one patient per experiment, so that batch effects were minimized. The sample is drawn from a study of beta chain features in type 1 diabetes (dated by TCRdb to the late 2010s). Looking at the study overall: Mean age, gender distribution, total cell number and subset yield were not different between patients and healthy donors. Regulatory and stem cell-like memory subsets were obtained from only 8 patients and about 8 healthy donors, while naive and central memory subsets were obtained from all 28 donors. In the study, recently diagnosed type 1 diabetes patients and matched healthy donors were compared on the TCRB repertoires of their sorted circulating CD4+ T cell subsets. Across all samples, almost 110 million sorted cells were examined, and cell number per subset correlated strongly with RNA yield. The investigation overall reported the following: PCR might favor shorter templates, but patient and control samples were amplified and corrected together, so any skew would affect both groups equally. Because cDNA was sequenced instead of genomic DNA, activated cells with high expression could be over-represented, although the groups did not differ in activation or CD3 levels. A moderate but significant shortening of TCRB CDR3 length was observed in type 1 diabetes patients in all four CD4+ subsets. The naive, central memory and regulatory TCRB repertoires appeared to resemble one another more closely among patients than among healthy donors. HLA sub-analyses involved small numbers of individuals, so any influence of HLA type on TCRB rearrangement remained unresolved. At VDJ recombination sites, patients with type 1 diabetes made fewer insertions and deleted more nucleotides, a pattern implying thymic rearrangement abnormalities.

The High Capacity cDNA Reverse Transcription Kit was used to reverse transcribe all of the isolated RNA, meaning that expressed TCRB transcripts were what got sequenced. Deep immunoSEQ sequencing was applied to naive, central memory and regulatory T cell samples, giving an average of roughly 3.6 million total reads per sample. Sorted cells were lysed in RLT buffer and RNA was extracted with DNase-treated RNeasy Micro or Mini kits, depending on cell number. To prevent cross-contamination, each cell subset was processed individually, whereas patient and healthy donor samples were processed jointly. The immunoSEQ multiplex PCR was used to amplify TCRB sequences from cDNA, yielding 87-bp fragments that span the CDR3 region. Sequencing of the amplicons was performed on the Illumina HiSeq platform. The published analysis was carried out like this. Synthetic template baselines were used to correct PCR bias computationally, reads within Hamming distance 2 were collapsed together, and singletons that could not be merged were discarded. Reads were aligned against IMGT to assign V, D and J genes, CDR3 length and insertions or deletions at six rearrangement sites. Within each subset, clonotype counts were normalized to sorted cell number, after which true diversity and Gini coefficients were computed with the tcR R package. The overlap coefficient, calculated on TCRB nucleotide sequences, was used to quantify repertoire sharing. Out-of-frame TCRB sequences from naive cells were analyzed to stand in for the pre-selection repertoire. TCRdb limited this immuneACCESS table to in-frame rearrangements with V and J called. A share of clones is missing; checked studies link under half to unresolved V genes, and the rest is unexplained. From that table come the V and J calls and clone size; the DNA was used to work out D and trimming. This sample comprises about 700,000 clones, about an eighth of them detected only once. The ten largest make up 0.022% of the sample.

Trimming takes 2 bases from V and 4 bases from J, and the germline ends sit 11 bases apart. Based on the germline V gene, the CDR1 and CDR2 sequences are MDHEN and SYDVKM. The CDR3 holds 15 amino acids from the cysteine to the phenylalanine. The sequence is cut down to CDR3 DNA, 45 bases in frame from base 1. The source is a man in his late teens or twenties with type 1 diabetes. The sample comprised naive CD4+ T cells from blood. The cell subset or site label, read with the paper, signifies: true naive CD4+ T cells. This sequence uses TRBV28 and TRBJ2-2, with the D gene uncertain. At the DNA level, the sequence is TGTGCCAGCAGTTTAGGGCAGAGCCTCACCGGGGAGCTGTTTTTT. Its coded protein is CASSLGQSLTGELFF.